The entry below describes one TCR beta chain. TCRdb used MiXCR to reprocess the 5' RACE reads, holding one entry per CDR3 protein. The data show 85,000 to 130,000 distinct CDR3 sequences, with 9.5% to 15% seen just once and approximately 30% held by the top ten. The data are from a study of T-cell memory formation after mild COVID-19. Study background: In these data, TCR clusters were largely donor specific.

From germline, CDR1 is MGHRA and CDR2 YSYEKL. The CDR3 runs to 13 residues. V was pared by 4 bases and J by 3 bases, with 10 bases between. This TCR came from an adult woman who had mild COVID-19 (a few samples of this study predate the infection). Cell type and time point are not known. This chain connects TRBV4-1 to TRBJ2-7; D unresolved. Sequencing was done on a sample of PBMCs or a T cell subset sorted from them (not recorded which). CDR3 amino acids: CASSLTPSYEQYF. CDR3 sequence (DNA): TGCGCCAGCAGCCTAACCCCGAGCTACGAGCAGTACTTC.